The present entry profiles one TCR beta chain with its context. What this receptor recognizes is not known. No base quality information exists; no much larger clone differs at one position. The sample originates from a study of human versus mouse CDR3 diversity and MHC coevolution (dated by TCRdb to the late 2010s). Some background on the complete study: According to reports, the immunoSEQ assay can detect one in 200,000 T cells and keeps multiplex PCR amplification bias to a minimum. Three healthy volunteer blood donors were included in the human cohort, with one aged 30 to 40, one aged 40 to 50 and one aged 60 to 69 at collection. Repertoires of human naive CD4 T cells were used as a reference for TCR selection on multiple MHC II alleles and were compared against human-TCR-locus transgenic mice carrying single MHC II. Across mouse and human samples, each sample had between roughly 5.5 x 10^6 and 1.8 x 10^7 valid reads. On the study overall, not on this receptor specifically: Two of the three human donors showed the lowest clonal inequality scores among all compared groups. According to iCHAO1 estimates, humans had the largest TCR beta repertoire, about 1.6 million clonotypes, which was attributed likely to selection by multiple MHC II molecules. Because human T cells were selected on more than five MHC II alleles, repertoire diversity was not considered directly comparable between humans and mice. On average, humans had more CDR3 deletions and insertions than mice did, pointing to greater exonuclease and TdT activity.

The QIAGEN blood and tissue kit was used to extract genomic DNA from sorted cells, and the DNA was quantified on a NanoDrop 1000. TCR alpha and beta chains were deep sequenced and quantified on the immunoSEQ platform using multiplex PCR of genomic DNA. On the study's bioinformatics: IMGT gene and region definitions were used to annotate TCR sequences. As a stand-in for the preselection repertoire, out-of-frame rearrangements were used and set against in-frame clonotypes. To estimate repertoire size, the study used the iCHAO1 estimator that comes with the immunoSEQ platform. A Gini index based on the Lorenz curve was applied to in-frame amino acid clonotypes to measure clonal inequality. The intersect function in the R package tcR was used to count shared clonotypes, while the Jaccard index served to score similarity. Frequencies of V, J and V-J usage were subjected to principal component analysis with the R prcomp function, without normalization. TCRdb re-hosts the immuneACCESS table, in-frame sequences only. Its copies lack some clones; in the studies checked, an unresolved V gene accounts for under half of them, and the cause for the rest is not known. V, J and clone size are those of that table, while D and trimming were read from the DNA. This sample gives tens of thousands of clones in total; 93% of them show up just once. About 1.5% of the sample is held by the ten biggest clonotypes.

V is reduced by 11 bases and J by 2 bases, leaving a spacing of 19 bases between them. Counted from cysteine to phenylalanine, this CDR3 has 15 amino acids. Just CDR3 DNA is preserved here, 45 bases in frame from base 1. Looking up the germline V gene (reference sequence) yields CDR1 LNHDA and CDR2 SQIVND. Naive CD4 T cells, defined as CD45RO-negative and CD62L-positive, were isolated from PBMCs by fluorescence-activated cell sorting. Each donor gave roughly 49 ml of fresh peripheral blood, from which PBMCs were isolated by Ficoll density centrifugation. Cell sorting was carried out on a FACSAria III instrument, and a purity above 95% was achieved for all samples.

The sequenced sample was naive CD4+ T cells from blood. The cell subset or site tag for this specimen amounts to: CD45RO-negative CD62L-positive naive CD4 T cells. This TCR derives from a person between 25 and 69 years old in good health. The chain links TRBV19 with TRBJ1-5, and the D gene may be TRBD1, 6 bases matching. The bases are TGTGCCTCGTCCACCTTATCAGGGGGCAATCAGCCCCAGCATTTT. This sequence encodes CASSTLSGGNQPQHF. Reference TRBV19 and TRBJ1-5 genes cover what lies past the CDR3, so the full variable domain is DGGITQSPKYLFRKEGQNVTLSCEQNLNHDAMYWYRQDPGQGLRLIYYSQIVNDFQKGDIAEGYSVSREKKESFPLTVTSAQKNPTAFYLCASSTLSGGNQPQHFGDGTRLSIL.